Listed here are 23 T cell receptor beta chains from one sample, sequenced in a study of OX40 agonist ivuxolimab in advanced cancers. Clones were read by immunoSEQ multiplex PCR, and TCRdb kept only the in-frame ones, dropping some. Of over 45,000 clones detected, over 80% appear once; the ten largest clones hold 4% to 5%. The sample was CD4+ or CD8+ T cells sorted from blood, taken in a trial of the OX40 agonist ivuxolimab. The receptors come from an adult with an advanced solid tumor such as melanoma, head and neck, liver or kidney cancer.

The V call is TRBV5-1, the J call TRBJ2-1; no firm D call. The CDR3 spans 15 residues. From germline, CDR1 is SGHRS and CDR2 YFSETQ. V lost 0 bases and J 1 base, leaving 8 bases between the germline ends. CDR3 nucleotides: TGCGCCAGCAGCTTGGTGACACTTTCCTACAATGAGCAGTTCTTC. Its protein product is CASSLVTLSYNEQFF. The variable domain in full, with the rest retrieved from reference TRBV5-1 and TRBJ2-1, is KAGVTQTPRYLIKTRGQQVTLSCSPISGHRSVSWYQQTPGQGLQFLFEYFSETQRNKGNFPGRFSGRQFSNSRSEMNVSTLELGDSALYLCASSLVTLSYNEQFFGPGTRLTVL.

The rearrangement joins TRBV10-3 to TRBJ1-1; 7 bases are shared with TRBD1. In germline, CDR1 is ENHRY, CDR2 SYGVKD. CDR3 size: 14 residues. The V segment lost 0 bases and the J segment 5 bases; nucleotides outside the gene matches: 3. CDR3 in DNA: TGTGCCATCAGTGAGTCGACAGGGAGGACTGAAGCTTTCTTT. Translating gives CAISESTGRTEAFF.

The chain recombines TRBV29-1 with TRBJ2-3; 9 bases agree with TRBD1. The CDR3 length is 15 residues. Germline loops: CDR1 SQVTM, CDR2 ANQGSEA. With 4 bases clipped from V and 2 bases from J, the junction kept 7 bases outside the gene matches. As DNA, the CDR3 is TGCAGCGTTGCCCGACAGGGGGGCATCACAGATACGCAGTATTTT. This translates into CSVARQGGITDTQYF.

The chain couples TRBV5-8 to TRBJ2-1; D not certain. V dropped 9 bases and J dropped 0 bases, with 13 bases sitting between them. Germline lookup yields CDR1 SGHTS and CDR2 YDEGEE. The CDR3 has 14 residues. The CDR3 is CATLSRSSYNEQFF. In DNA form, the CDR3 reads TGTGCCACCCTCAGCAGGAGCTCCTACAATGAGCAGTTCTTC. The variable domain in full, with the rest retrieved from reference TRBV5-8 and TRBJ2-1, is EAGVTQSPTHLIKTRGQQATLRCSPISGHTSVYWYQQALGLGLQFLLWYDEGEERNRGNFPPRFSGRQFPNYSSELNVNALELEDSALYLCATLSRSSYNEQFFGPGTRLTVL.

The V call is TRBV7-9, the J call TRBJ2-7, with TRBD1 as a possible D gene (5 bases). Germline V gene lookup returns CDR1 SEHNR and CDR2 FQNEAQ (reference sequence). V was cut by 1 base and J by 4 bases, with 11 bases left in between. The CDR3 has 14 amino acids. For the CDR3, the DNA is TGTGCCAGCAGCTTAGGCCAGGGTGGGTACGAGCAGTACTTC. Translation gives CASSLGQGGYEQYF.

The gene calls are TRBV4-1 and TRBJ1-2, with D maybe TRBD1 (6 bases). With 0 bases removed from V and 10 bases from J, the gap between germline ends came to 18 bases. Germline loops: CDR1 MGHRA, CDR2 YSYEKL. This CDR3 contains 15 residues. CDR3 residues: CASSQESGDITNYTF. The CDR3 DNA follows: TGCGCCAGCAGCCAAGAGAGTGGGGACATTACTAACTACACCTTC.

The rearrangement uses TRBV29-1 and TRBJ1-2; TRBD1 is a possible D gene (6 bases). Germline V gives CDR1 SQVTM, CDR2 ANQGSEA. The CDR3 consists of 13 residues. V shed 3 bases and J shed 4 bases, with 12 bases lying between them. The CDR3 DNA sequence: TGCAGCGTTGAGAGGGGGGGTGGCTATGGCTACACCTTC. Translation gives CSVERGGGYGYTF. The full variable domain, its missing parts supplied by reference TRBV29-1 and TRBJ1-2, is SAVISQKPSRDICQRGTSLTIQCQVDSQVTMMFWYRQQPGQSLTLIATANQGSEATYESGFVIDKFPISRPNLTFSTLTVSNMSPEDSSIYLCSVERGGGYGYTFGSGTRLTVV.

CDR3 loop: CSVVLGHKNTEAFF. The CDR3 bases are TGCAGCGTTGTTCTCGGACACAAGAACACTGAAGCTTTCTTT. V and J are TRBV29-1 and TRBJ1-1; possible D gene TRBD1, 5 bases. Germline V gene data show CDR1 as SQVTM and CDR2 as ANQGSEA. The length of the CDR3 is 14 residues. The V end lost 4 bases, the J end lost 1 base, and 13 bases lay between the germline ends.

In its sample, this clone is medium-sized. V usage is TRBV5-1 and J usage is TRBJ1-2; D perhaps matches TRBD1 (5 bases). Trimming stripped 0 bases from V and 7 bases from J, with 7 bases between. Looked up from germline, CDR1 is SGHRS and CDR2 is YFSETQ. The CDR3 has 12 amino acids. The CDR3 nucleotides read TGCGCCAGCAGCTTGGAGGGGAGTGGCTACACCTTC. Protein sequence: CASSLEGSGYTF.

The CDR3 spells CASSPGLAGGRQFF. CDR3 DNA sequence: TGTGCCAGCTCGCCGGGACTAGCGGGAGGACGTCAGTTCTTC. The chain is built from TRBV18 and TRBJ2-1; 15 bases line up with TRBD2. The CDR3 consists of 14 residues. The V segment lost 6 bases and the J segment 13 bases; nucleotides outside the gene matches: 7. In germline, CDR1 is KGHSH, CDR2 LQKENI.

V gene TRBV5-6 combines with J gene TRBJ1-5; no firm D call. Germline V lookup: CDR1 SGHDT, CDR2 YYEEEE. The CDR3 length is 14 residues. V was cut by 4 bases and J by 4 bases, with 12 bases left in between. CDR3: CASSRVSGNQPQHF. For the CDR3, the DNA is TGTGCCAGCAGCAGGGTTAGCGGGAATCAGCCCCAGCATTTT.

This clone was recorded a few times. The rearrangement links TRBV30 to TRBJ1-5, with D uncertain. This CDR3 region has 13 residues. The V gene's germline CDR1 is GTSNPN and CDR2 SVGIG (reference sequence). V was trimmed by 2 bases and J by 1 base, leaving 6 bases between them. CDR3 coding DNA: TGTGCCTGGAGTCAGGAGAGCAATCAGCCCCAGCATTTT. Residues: CAWSQESNQPQHF.

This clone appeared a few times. CDR3 DNA sequence: TGTGCCAGCAGTGAAGGGACAGGGGACACCGGGGAGCTGTTTTTT. It encodes CASSEGTGDTGELFF. J is TRBJ2-2 and V is TRBV2; TRBD1 agrees at 9 bases. The CDR3 extends over 15 amino acids. Germline CDR1 reads SNHLY; CDR2 reads FYNNEI. V gave up 1 base and J gave up 3 bases; unmatched junction bases: 0. The full variable domain, its missing parts supplied by reference TRBV2 and TRBJ2-2, is EPEVTQTPSHQVTQMGQEVILRCVPISNHLYFYWYRQILGQKVEFLVSFYNNEISEKSEIFDDQFSVERPDGSNFTLKIRSTKLEDSAMYFCASSEGTGDTGELFFGEGSRLTVL.

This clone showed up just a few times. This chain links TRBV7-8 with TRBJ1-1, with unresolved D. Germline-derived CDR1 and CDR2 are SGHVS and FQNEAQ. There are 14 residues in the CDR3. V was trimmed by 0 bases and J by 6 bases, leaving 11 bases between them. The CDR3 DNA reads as TGTGCCAGCAGCTTAGCGGGAGGTAGCGCTGAAGCTTTCTTT. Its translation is CASSLAGGSAEAFF.

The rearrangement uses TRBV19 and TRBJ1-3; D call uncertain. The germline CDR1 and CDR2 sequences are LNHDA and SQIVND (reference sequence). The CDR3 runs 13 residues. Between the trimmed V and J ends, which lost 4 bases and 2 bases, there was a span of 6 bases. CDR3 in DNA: TGTGCCAGTAGTAACCAGGCTGGAAACACCATATATTTT. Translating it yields CASSNQAGNTIYF.

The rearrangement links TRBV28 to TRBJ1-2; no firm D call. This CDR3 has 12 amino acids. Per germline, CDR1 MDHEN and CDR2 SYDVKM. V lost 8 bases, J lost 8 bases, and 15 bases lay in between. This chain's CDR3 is CASAGNDWGYTF. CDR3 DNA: TGTGCCAGCGCAGGCAACGATTGGGGCTACACCTTC.

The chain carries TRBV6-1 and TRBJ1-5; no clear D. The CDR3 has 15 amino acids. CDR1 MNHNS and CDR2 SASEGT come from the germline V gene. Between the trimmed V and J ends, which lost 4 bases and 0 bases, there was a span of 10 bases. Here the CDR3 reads CASSARYYSNQPQHF. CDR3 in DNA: TGTGCCAGCAGTGCTCGGTATTATAGCAATCAGCCCCAGCATTTT.

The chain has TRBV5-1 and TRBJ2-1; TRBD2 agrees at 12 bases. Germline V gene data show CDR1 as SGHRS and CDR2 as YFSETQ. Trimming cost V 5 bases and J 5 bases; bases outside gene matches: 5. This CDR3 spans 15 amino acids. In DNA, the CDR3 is TGCGCCAGCAGTTCGACTAGCGGGAGTAACAATGAGCAGTTCTTC. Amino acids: CASSSTSGSNNEQFF.

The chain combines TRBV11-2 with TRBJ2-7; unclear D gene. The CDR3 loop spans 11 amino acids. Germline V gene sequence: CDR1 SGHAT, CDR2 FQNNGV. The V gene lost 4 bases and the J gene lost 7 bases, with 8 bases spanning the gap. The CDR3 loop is CASSSPGEQYF. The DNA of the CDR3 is TGTGCCAGCAGCTCCCCAGGAGAGCAGTACTTC.

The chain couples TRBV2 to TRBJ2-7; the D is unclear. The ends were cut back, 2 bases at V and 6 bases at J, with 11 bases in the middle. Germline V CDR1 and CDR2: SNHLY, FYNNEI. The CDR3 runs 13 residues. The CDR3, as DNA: TGTGCCAGCAGTGAATGGCAGGTAGGCGAGCAGTACTTC. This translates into CASSEWQVGEQYF.

In nucleotides, the CDR3 is TGTGCCAGCAGAATGGGACAGGGGGCGCCGGGGTCTGGAAACACCATATATTTT. Its translation is CASRMGQGAPGSGNTIYF. The V gene is TRBV2, the J gene TRBJ1-3; 12 bases match TRBD1. CDR3 length: 18 amino acids. V trimming: 6 bases; J trimming: 1 base; junction bases outside the gene matches: 10. The germline V gene has CDR1 SNHLY and CDR2 FYNNEI. Based on the CDR3 plus reference TRBV2 and TRBJ1-3, the full variable domain is EPEVTQTPSHQVTQMGQEVILRCVPISNHLYFYWYRQILGQKVEFLVSFYNNEISEKSEIFDDQFSVERPDGSNFTLKIRSTKLEDSAMYFCASRMGQGAPGSGNTIYFGEGSWLTVV.

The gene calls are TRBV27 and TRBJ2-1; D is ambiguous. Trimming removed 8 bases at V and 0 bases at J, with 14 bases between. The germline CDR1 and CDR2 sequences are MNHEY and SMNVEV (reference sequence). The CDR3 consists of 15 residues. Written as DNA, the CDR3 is TGTGCCAGCGAACCGACACACGGCTCCTACAATGAGCAGTTCTTC. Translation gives CASEPTHGSYNEQFF.

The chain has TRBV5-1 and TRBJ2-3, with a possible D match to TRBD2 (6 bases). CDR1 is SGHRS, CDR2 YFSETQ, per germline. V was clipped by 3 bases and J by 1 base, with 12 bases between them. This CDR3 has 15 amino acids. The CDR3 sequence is CASSSEGSGTDTQYF. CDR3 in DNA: TGCGCCAGCAGCTCGGAGGGGAGCGGCACAGATACGCAGTATTTT. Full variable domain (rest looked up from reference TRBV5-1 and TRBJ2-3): KAGVTQTPRYLIKTRGQQVTLSCSPISGHRSVSWYQQTPGQGLQFLFEYFSETQRNKGNFPGRFSGRQFSNSRSEMNVSTLELGDSALYLCASSSEGSGTDTQYFGPGTRLTVL.